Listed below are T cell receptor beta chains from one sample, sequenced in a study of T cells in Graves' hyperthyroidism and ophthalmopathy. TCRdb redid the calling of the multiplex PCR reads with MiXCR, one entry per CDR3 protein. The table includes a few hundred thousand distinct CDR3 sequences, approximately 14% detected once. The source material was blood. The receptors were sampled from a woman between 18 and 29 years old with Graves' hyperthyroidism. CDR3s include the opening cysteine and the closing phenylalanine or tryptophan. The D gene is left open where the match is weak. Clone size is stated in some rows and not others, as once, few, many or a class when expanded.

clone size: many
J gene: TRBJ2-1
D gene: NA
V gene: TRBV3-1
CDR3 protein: CASSQVRIGSYNEQFF
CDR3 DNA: TGTGCCAGCAGCCAAGTACGGATTGGCTCCTACAATGAGCAGTTCTTC

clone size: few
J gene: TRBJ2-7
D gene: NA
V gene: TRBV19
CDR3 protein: CASSSRLNTYEQYF
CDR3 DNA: TGTGCCAGTAGTTCTCGACTCAACACCTACGAGCAGTACTTC

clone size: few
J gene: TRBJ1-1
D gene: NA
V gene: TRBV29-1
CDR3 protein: CSVGRVGRGNEAFF
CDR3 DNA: TGCAGCGTTGGGAGGGTAGGGAGAGGAAATGAAGCTTTCTTT

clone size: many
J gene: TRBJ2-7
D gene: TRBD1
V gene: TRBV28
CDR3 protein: CASSLEWGTGGYEQYF
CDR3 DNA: TGTGCCAGCAGTTTAGAATGGGGGACAGGGGGCTACGAGCAGTACTTC

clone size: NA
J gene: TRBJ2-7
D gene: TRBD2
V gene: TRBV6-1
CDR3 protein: CASTTSGIEQYF
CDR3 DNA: TGTGCCAGCACCACTAGCGGGATCGAGCAGTACTTC

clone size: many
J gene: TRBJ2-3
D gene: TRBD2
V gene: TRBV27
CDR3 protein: CASSLRARTSGGKDTQYF
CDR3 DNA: TGTGCCAGCAGTCTCAGGGCTCGCACTAGCGGGGGGAAAGATACGCAGTATTTT

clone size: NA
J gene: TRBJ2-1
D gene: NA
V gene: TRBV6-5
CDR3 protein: CASITPHGQFF
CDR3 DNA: TGTGCCAGCATTACCCCCCACGGGCAGTTCTTC

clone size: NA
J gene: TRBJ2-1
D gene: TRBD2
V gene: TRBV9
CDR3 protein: CASSFGTSGNYNEQFF
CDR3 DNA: TGTGCCAGCAGCTTTGGGACTAGCGGGAATTACAATGAGCAGTTCTTC

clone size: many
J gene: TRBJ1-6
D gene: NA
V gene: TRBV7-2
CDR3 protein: CASSLYQGPSGVPLHF
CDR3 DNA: TGTGCCAGCAGCTTGTACCAGGGGCCCTCTGGGGTACCCCTCCACTTT

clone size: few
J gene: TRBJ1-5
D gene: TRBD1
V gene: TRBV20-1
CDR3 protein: CSAPLQGSPQHF
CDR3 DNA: TGCAGTGCACCCCTACAGGGGTCGCCCCAGCATTTT

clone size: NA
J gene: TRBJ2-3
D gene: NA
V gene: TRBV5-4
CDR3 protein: CASSLSQGPDTQYF
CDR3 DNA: TGTGCCAGCAGCTTGAGCCAGGGGCCAGATACGCAGTATTTT

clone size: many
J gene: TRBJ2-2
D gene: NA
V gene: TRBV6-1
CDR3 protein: CASSYGSGTGELFF
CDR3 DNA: TGTGCCAGCAGTTATGGGTCGGGAACCGGGGAGCTGTTTTTT

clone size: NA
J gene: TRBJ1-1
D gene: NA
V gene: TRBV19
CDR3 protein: CASSFGSPGTEAFF
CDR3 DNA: TGTGCCAGTAGCTTCGGCAGTCCTGGGACTGAAGCTTTCTTT

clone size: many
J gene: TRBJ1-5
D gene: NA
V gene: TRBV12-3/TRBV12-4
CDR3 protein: CASSLSGYQPQHF
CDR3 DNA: TGTGCCAGCAGTTTGTCGGGGTATCAGCCCCAGCATTTT

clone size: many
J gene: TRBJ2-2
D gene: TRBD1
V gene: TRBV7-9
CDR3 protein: CASSSMKTGSNTGELFF
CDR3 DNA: TGTGCCAGCAGCTCAATGAAGACAGGGTCGAACACCGGGGAGCTGTTTTTT

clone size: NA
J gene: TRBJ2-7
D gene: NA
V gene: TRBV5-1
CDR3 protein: CASSLVGGTYEQYF
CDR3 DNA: TGCGCCAGCAGCTTGGTAGGGGGGACCTACGAGCAGTACTTC

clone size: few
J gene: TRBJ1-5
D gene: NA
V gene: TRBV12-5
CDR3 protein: CASGLYRTALGPQHF
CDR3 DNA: TGTGCTAGTGGTTTGTACCGGACGGCCCTCGGGCCCCAGCATTTT

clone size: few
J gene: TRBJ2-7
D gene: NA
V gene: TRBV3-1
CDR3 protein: CASSQTTFSYEQYF
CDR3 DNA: TGTGCCAGCAGCCAGACTACCTTCTCCTACGAGCAGTACTTC

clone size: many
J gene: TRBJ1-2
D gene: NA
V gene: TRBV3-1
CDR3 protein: CASRNHASNYGYTF
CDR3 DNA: TGTGCCAGCAGAAACCATGCCAGTAACTATGGCTACACCTTC

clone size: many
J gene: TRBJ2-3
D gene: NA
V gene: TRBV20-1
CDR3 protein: CSARDTPHTDTQYF
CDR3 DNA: TGCAGTGCTAGAGATACTCCCCACACAGATACGCAGTATTTT

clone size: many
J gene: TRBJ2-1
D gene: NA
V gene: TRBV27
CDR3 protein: CASRSLLSSYNEQFF
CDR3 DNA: TGTGCCAGCAGATCCCTTTTAAGCTCCTACAATGAGCAGTTCTTC

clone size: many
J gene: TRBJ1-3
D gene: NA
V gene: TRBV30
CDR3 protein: CAWSRFSGNTIYF
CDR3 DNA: TGTGCCTGGAGTCGTTTCTCTGGAAACACCATATATTTT

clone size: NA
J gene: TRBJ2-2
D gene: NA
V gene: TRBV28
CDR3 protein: CASSFTGIDGELFF
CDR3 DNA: TGTGCCAGCAGTTTCACAGGGATCGACGGGGAGCTGTTTTTT

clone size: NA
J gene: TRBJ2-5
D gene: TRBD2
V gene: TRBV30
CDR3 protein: CAWRGSGRSGETQYF
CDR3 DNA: TGTGCCTGGAGAGGGAGCGGGAGGTCGGGAGAGACCCAGTACTTC

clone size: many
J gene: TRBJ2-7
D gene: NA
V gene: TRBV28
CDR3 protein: CASSPANSYEQYF
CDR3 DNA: TGTGCCAGCAGTCCAGCAAACTCCTACGAGCAGTACTTC

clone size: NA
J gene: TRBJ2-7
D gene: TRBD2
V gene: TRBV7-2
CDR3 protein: CASSFRGRDNEQYF
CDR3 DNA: TGTGCCAGCAGCTTTCGCGGGAGGGACAACGAGCAGTACTTC

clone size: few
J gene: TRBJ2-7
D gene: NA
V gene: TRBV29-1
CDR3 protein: CSVTDIYEQYF
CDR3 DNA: TGCAGCGTTACAGATATCTACGAGCAGTACTTC

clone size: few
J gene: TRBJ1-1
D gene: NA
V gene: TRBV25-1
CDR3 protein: CASSEEGELGTEAFF
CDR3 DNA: TGTGCCAGCAGTGAAGAAGGGGAACTGGGCACTGAAGCTTTCTTT

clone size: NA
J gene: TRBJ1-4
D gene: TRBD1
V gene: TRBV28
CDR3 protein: CASSLGTGEVANEKLFF
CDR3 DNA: TGTGCCAGCAGTTTAGGGACAGGGGAAGTTGCTAATGAAAAACTGTTTTTT

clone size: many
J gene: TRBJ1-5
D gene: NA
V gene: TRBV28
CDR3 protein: CASRPPGNQPQHF
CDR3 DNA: TGTGCCAGCAGACCTCCGGGAAATCAGCCCCAGCATTTT

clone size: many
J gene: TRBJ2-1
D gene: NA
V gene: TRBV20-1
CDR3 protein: CSADGTLGEQFF
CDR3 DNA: TGCAGTGCTGATGGGACTCTAGGTGAGCAGTTCTTC

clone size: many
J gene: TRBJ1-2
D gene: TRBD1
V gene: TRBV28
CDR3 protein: CASSLETGGVGGYTF
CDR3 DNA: TGTGCCAGCAGCTTAGAGACAGGGGGCGTTGGAGGCTACACCTTC

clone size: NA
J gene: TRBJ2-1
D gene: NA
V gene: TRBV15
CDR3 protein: CATSRLLGIEQFF
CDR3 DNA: TGTGCCACCAGCAGGCTTTTGGGAATTGAGCAGTTCTTC

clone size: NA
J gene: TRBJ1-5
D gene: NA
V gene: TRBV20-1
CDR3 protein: CSANSNSNQPQHF
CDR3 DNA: TGCAGTGCTAACAGCAATAGCAATCAGCCCCAGCATTTT

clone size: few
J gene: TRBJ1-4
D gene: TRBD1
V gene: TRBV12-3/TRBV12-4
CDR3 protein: CASSVSHRGEKLFF
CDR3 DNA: TGTGCCAGCAGTGTCTCACACAGGGGAGAAAAACTGTTTTTT

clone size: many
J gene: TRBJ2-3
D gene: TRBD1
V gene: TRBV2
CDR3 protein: CASSGTGGGGDTQYF
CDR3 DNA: TGTGCCAGCAGTGGGACAGGGGGCGGAGGAGATACGCAGTATTTT